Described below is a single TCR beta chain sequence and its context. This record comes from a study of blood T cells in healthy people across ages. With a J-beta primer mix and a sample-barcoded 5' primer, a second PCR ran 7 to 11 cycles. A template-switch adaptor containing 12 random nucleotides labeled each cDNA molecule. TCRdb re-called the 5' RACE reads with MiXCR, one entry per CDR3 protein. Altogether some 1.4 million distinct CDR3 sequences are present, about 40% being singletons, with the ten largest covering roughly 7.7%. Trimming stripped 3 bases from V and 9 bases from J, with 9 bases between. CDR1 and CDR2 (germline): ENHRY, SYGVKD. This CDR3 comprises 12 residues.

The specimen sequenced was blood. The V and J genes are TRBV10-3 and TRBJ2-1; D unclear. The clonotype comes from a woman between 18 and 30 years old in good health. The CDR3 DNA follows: TGTGCCATCAGTGATGCGGCGAGTGAGCAGTTCTTC. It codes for CAISDAASEQFF.